A selection of T cell receptor beta chains follows, all from one sample in a study of naive and memory T cell subsets. TCRdb reprocessed the UMI-ligation and nested PCR reads via MiXCR and lists one record per CDR3 protein. Among around 130,000 distinct CDR3 sequences, 35% to 40% were seen once, and the ten largest hold roughly 0.86%. The sequenced sample was central memory CD4+ T cells from blood. These receptors all come from a human donor in good health. CDR3s include the opening cysteine and the closing phenylalanine or tryptophan. The order of the fields is J gene, D gene, V gene, clone size, CDR3 DNA, CDR3 protein. A D gene is named only where the DNA matches it firmly. Where a row states a size, it is once, few, many or the class of an expanded clone; other rows omit it.

>TRBJ2-1|.|TRBV28|.
TGTGCCAGCAAGGAGGGGTCACTTGGGCATGAGCAGTTCTTC
CASKEGSLGHEQFF
>TRBJ2-1|.|TRBV3-1|once
TGTGCCAGCAGCCAAGGGGGGAATGAGCAGTTCTTC
CASSQGGNEQFF
>TRBJ2-3|TRBD2|TRBV5-4|few
TGTGCCAGCAGCTGGGGGACTAGCGGGAGAAACACAGATACGCAGTATTTT
CASSWGTSGRNTDTQYF
>TRBJ2-7|.|TRBV29-1|once
TGCAGCTACCGCAGGGATGACTACGAGCAGTACTTC
CSYRRDDYEQYF
>TRBJ2-1|.|TRBV29-1|.
TGCAGCGCGCCCGGGAGTCGTATTGGAGGTGAGCAGTTCTTC
CSAPGSRIGGEQFF
>TRBJ2-1|.|TRBV5-1|.
TGCGCCAGCAGCCGGATGGGCGGACACAATGAGCAGTTCTTC
CASSRMGGHNEQFF
>TRBJ1-5|.|TRBV7-8|.
TGTGCCAGCAGCTCGACAGTTAACAGCAATCAGCCCCAGCATTTT
CASSSTVNSNQPQHF
>TRBJ2-7|TRBD2|TRBV12-3/TRBV12-4|few
TGTGCCAGCAGTCTGGGGCGGGGGTCTTACGAGCAGTACTTC
CASSLGRGSYEQYF
>TRBJ2-3|TRBD2|TRBV20-1|.
TGCAGTGCTAACAATCCGTATGCGGGAGTTACAGATACGCAGTATTTT
CSANNPYAGVTDTQYF
>TRBJ1-1|.|TRBV30|few
TGTGCCTGGAGTGCTCCGGGACGATTTGGAACTGAAGCTTTCTTT
CAWSAPGRFGTEAFF
>TRBJ1-5|.|TRBV3-1|many
TGTGCCAGCAGCCCCAACAGGGTAGGAAATCAGCCCCAGCATTTT
CASSPNRVGNQPQHF
>TRBJ1-1|.|TRBV13|few
TGTGCCAGCAGCTTTGGGCTCGGGGCTTTCTTT
CASSFGLGAFF
>TRBJ1-1|.|TRBV20-1|.
TGCAGTGTTGGATCGGGACACTCAATGGCGGCTGAAGCTTTCTTT
CSVGSGHSMAAEAFF
>TRBJ2-3|.|TRBV4-1|once
TGCGCCAGCAGCCAAGGTTCAGATACGCAGTATTTT
CASSQGSDTQYF
>TRBJ1-4|TRBD1|TRBV28|few
TGTGCCAGCAGCTCGACGACAGGGTATTTTGAAAAACTGTTTTTT
CASSSTTGYFEKLFF
>TRBJ2-1|TRBD1|TRBV29-1|.
TGCAGCGTTGAAGGACCCCAAGGGACAGGGCAGTTCTTC
CSVEGPQGTGQFF
>TRBJ2-3|TRBD1|TRBV2|.
TGTGCCAGCAGGACAACTTTAAGGGGGCGGTCCGATACGCAGTATTTT
CASRTTLRGRSDTQYF
>TRBJ2-1|.|TRBV2|.
TGTGCCAGCAGTACAACAACGAGCTCCTACAATGAGCAGTTCTTC
CASSTTTSSYNEQFF
>TRBJ1-3|.|TRBV11-2|.
TGTGCCAGCAGCTTAGGGGGAGTCTCTGGAAACACCATATATTTT
CASSLGGVSGNTIYF
>TRBJ2-3|TRBD2|TRBV24-1|few
TGTGCCACCAGTCCGGGGACTAGCATCTACACAGATACGCAGTATTTT
CATSPGTSIYTDTQYF
>TRBJ1-1|.|TRBV6-5|few
TGTGCCAGCAGTTACCGACAGAACACTGAAGCTTTCTTT
CASSYRQNTEAFF
>TRBJ2-1|.|TRBV2|.
TGTGCCAGCAGGATGGGGAGCTATGAGCAGTTCTTC
CASRMGSYEQFF
>TRBJ2-5|TRBD2|TRBV6-5|few
TGTGCCAGCAGTTACTTCTTAGGGGCGGGGGAAGAGACCCAGTACTTC
CASSYFLGAGEETQYF
>TRBJ1-2|.|TRBV10-3|few
TGTGCCATCAGTGCCACAGAATATGGCTACACCTTC
CAISATEYGYTF
>TRBJ2-1|TRBD2|TRBV4-1|.
TGCGCCAGCAGCCAAGAGGCTAGCGGGAGGAGATATGAGCAGTTCTTC
CASSQEASGRRYEQFF
>TRBJ2-1|.|TRBV24-1|.
TGTGCCACCAGTGCCGGGACAAAAAGCTCCTACAATGAGCAGTTCTTC
CATSAGTKSSYNEQFF
>TRBJ2-5|TRBD2|TRBV20-1|.
TGCAGTCCAGCTCTTGCGGGAGTTCTTCAAGAGACCCAGTACTTC
CSPALAGVLQETQYF
>TRBJ2-7|.|TRBV19|.
TGTGCCAGTAGTCGGGGAAGTCAGTACGAGCAGTACTTC
CASSRGSQYEQYF
>TRBJ2-7|.|TRBV27|few
TGTGCCAGCAGTTTCAAAGGAGGGTCACCCTACGAGCAGTACTTC
CASSFKGGSPYEQYF
>TRBJ2-7|.|TRBV10-3|.
TGTGCCATCAGTGAGCCGGGACAAGGGGCTAGGGAGCAGTACTTC
CAISEPGQGAREQYF
>TRBJ2-3|TRBD2|TRBV20-1|few
TGCAGTGTCCAAGCGGGAGTCACAGATACGCAGTATTTT
CSVQAGVTDTQYF
>TRBJ2-1|TRBD2|TRBV3-1|few
TGTGCCAGCAGCCCCGGGACTAGCGGGAGCGTCAGGGGCAATGAGCAGTTCTTC
CASSPGTSGSVRGNEQFF
>TRBJ2-4|TRBD1|TRBV5-6|.
TGTGCCAGCAGTCCTGGACAGGGGGCAAGGGTAGCCAAAAACATTCAGTACTTC
CASSPGQGARVAKNIQYF
>TRBJ2-3|.|TRBV7-9|.
TGTGCCAGCAGCTTAGACGGAAGAGATACGCAGTATTTT
CASSLDGRDTQYF
>TRBJ1-4|.|TRBV6-1|many
TGTGCCAGCAGTGAATTCGGTGCCGTACGTGAAAAACTGTTTTTT
CASSEFGAVREKLFF
>TRBJ2-1|TRBD1|TRBV5-1|.
TGCGCCAGCAGCTCCACAGGGGCGAATTACAATGAGCAGTTCTTC
CASSSTGANYNEQFF
>TRBJ2-4|.|TRBV11-2|many
TGTGCCAGCAGCTTGACCGGAGGCGCCAAAAACATTCAGTACTTC
CASSLTGGAKNIQYF
>TRBJ2-2|.|TRBV23-1|.
TGCGCCAGCAGTCAATCTAGCCAGGAGAGACGAACCGGGGAGCTGTTTTTT
CASSQSSQERRTGELFF
>TRBJ1-1|.|TRBV7-8|.
TGTGCCAGCAGCCTTAGGGGTCGCATGAACACTGAAGCTTTCTTT
CASSLRGRMNTEAFF